This T cell receptor (beta chain) appears in the sequencing data of a study of cytomegalovirus exposure and HLA in healthy donors. Study as a whole: HLA-typed donors contributed 80 million to 85 million unique TCRs, which were held in an early data release.

Both 60 Vbeta primers and 13 Jbeta primers went into the PCR. Sequencing used immunoSEQ multiplex PCR; TCRdb keeps in-frame clones, though not all of them. Seen here are around 160,000 clones, around 73% observed once, and the top ten hold approximately 1.6%. V lost 5 bases, J lost 1 base, and 5 bases stayed unmatched. Germline lookup yields CDR1 PRHDT and CDR2 FYEKMQ (reference sequence). The CDR3 runs 15 residues. Whole-study results and caveats: The authors judged a highly shared variant cluster likely a sequencing artifact. In vitro data verified three CMV-associated chains as specific for CMV antigens.

As to this clone: The target antigen is unknown.

The sequencing input was PBMCs. This chain joins TRBV13 and TRBJ1-1; 9 nucleotides line up with TRBD1. This TCR was recovered from a woman between 18 and 29 years old in good health and CMV-seronegative. The chain's CDR3 is CASSPRDRANTEAFF. The CDR3 DNA sequence: TGTGCCAGCAGCCCCAGGGACAGGGCGAACACTGAAGCTTTCTTT.